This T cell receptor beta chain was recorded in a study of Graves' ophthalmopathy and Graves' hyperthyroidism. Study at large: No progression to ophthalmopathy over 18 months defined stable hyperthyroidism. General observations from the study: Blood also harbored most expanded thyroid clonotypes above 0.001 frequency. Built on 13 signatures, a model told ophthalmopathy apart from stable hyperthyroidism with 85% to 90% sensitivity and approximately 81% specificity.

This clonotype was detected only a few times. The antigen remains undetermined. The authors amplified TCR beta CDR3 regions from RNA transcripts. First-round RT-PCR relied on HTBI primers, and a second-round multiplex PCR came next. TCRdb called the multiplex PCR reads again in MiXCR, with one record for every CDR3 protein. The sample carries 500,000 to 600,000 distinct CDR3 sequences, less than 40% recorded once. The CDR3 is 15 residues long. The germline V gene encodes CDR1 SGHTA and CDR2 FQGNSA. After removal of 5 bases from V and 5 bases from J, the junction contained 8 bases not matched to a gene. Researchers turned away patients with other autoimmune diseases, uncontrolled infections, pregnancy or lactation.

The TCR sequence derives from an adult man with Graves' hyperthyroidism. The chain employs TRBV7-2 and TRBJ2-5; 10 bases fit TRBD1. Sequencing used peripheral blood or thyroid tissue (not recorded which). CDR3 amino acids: CASSQDDRGLETQYF. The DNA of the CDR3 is TGTGCCAGCAGCCAGGACGACAGGGGGCTGGAGACCCAGTACTTC.